This entry concerns a single T cell receptor (beta chain). What it binds is unknown. The data derive from a study of T cell responses to AZD1222 COVID-19 vaccine. Study-level findings and limits: With two AZD1222 doses given, Spike-specific TCR breadth and depth both rose. Clonal diversity may have been underestimated, and the donors were mostly white British, with more females than males. Sampled repertoires all dated from after the peak T cell response.

The CDR3 spans 13 residues. V was pared by 3 bases and J by 7 bases, with 1 base of the junction left unmatched. The repertoire was sequenced with immunoSEQ multiplex PCR; TCRdb's copy has only in-frame clones and lacks some. The sample yields 150,000 to 180,000 clones, less than 90% seen once. The sample here was peripheral blood, taken on day 0 of MenACWY control vaccination. J is TRBJ2-1 and V is TRBV12-3 or TRBV12-4; 9 nucleotides match TRBD2. The receptor comes from an adult in good health. The chain's CDR3 is CASSLLAGNEQFF. In nucleotides, the CDR3 is TGTGCCAGCAGTTTGCTAGCGGGAAATGAGCAGTTCTTC.